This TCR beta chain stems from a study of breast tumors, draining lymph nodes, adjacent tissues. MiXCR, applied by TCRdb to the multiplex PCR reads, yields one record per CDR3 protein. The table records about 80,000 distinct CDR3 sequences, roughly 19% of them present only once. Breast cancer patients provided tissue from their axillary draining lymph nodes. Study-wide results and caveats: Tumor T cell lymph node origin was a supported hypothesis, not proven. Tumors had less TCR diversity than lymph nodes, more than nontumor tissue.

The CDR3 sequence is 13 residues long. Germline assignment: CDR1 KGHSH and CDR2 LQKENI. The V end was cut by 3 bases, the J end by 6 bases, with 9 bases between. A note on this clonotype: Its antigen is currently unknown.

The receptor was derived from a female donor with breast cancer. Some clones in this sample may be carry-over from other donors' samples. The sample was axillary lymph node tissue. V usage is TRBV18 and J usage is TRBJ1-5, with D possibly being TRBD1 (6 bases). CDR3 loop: CASSPGAGQPQHF. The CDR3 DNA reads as TGTGCCAGCTCACCGGGGGCAGGTCAGCCCCAGCATTTT.